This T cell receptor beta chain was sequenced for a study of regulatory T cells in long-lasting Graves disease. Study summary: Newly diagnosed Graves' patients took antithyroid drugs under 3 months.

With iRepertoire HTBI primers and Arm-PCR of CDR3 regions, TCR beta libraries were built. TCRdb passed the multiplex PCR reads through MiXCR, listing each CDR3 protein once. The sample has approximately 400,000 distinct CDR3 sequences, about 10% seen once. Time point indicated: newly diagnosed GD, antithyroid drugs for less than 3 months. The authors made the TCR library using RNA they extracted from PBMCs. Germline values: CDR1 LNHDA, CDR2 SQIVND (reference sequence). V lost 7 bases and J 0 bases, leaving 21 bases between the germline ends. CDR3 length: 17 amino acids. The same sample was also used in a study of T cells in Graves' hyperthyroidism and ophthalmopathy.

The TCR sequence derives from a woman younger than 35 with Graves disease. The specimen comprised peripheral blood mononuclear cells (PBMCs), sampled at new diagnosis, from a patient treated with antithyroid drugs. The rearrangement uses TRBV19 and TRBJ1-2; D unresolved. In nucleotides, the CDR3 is TGTGCCAGTATGGGTTATGGGAGCAGCAGAGCTAACTATGGCTACACCTTC. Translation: CASMGYGSSRANYGYTF.